The present T cell receptor beta chain was sequenced within a study of T cells in Graves' hyperthyroidism and ophthalmopathy. V was cut by 0 bases and J by 2 bases, with 8 bases left in between. Germline V gives CDR1 LGHDT, CDR2 YNNKEL (reference sequence). This CDR3 is built from 14 residues. These patients, aged 18 to 65, had recently diagnosed hyperthyroidism lasting under 2 months. The source material, RNA transcripts, was used to amplify TCR beta CDR3 regions. Researchers ran a first-round RT-PCR on the TCR CDR3 using the HTBI primer set. From the multiplex PCR reads, TCRdb called clonotypes with MiXCR, one entry per CDR3 protein. This repertoire shows about 510,000 distinct CDR3 sequences, around 13% found once; its top ten account for roughly 14%. This clonotype was seen at least ten times.

V usage is TRBV3-1 and J usage is TRBJ2-7; D is unclear. The TCR sequence derives from a woman aged 40 to 50 with Graves' hyperthyroidism. The sequenced sample was blood. The CDR3 sequence: CASSQEGFTYEQYF. The CDR3 nucleotides read TGTGCCAGCAGCCAAGAAGGGTTTACCTACGAGCAGTACTTC.